A selection of T cell receptor beta chains follows, all from one sample in a study of blood T cells in healthy people across ages. TCRdb recomputed calls from the 5' RACE reads with MiXCR, one row per CDR3 protein. The table includes 550,000 to 750,000 distinct CDR3 sequences, around 21% detected once. Sequencing was done on a sample of blood. The receptors were gathered from a man between 65 and 85 years old in good health. Both conserved end residues are part of each CDR3. D genes are given only for firm matches. For some rows the clone size is stated as once, few or many, or as a class when expanded; others skip it.

-,many,TRBV10-1,TRBJ2-3,CASSESRIADTQYF,TGCGCCAGCAGTGAGTCGAGAATCGCAGATACGCAGTATTTT
-,few,TRBV5-1,TRBJ2-7,CASSSSSEQYF,TGCGCCAGCAGCTCTTCAAGCGAGCAGTACTTC
-,-,TRBV6-1,TRBJ2-1,CASSDSIRFDNEQFF,TGTGCCAGCAGTGATTCCATTCGTTTTGACAATGAGCAGTTCTTC
-,-,TRBV28,TRBJ1-5,CASSPGGKGQPQHF,TGTGCCAGCAGTCCGGGCGGGAAAGGGCAGCCCCAGCATTTT
-,-,TRBV19,TRBJ1-1,CASIPPGKAEAFF,TGTGCCAGTATCCCCCCAGGGAAAGCTGAAGCTTTCTTT
-,many,TRBV2,TRBJ2-6,CASSVGPTDGANVLTF,TGTGCCAGCAGTGTAGGTCCCACTGATGGGGCCAACGTCCTGACTTTC
-,-,TRBV7-3,TRBJ2-5,CASSPDKETQYF,TGTGCCAGCAGCCCCGACAAGGAGACCCAGTACTTC
-,many,TRBV7-2,TRBJ2-7,CASSLGGAEQYF,TGTGCCAGCAGCTTAGGTGGGGCGGAGCAGTACTTC
TRBD1,once,TRBV24-1,TRBJ2-1,CATSRTGVFYNEQFF,TGTGCCACCAGTCGGACAGGGGTCTTCTACAATGAGCAGTTCTTC
TRBD2,-,TRBV6-1,TRBJ2-1,CASSRGLAGGSGEQFF,TGCGCCAGCAGCCGTGGACTAGCGGGAGGATCCGGTGAGCAGTTCTTC
TRBD2,-,TRBV7-3,TRBJ2-2,CASSLGTSGSRTGELFF,TGTGCCAGCAGCTTGGGGACTAGCGGGAGTCGCACCGGGGAGCTGTTTTTT
-,few,TRBV15,TRBJ2-1,CATSRGTPYNEQFF,TGTGCCACCAGCAGAGGTACTCCCTACAATGAGCAGTTCTTC
TRBD1,few,TRBV28,TRBJ1-5,CASSFTGAGNRPQHF,TGTGCCAGCAGTTTTACAGGGGCTGGAAATCGGCCCCAGCATTTT
TRBD1,-,TRBV5-1,TRBJ1-2,CASSSDRGVNGYTF,TGCGCCAGCAGCTCGGACAGGGGGGTAAATGGCTACACCTTC
-,-,TRBV10-3,TRBJ2-4,CAISVSGRGIQYF,TGTGCCATCAGTGTGTCTGGTAGGGGCATTCAGTACTTC
TRBD1,few,TRBV28,TRBJ2-7,CACRDRPYEQYF,TGTGCCTGTCGGGACAGGCCCTACGAGCAGTACTTC
TRBD2,few,TRBV12-3/TRBV12-4,TRBJ2-7,CASSLMSLAAEEQYF,TGTGCCAGCAGTTTGATGTCACTAGCGGCCGAGGAGCAGTACTTC
-,-,TRBV14,TRBJ1-2,CASSQEGEFYGYTF,TGTGCCAGCAGCCAAGAAGGGGAATTCTATGGCTACACCTTC
-,-,TRBV19,TRBJ2-1,CASMWGDNEQFF,TGTGCCAGTATGTGGGGAGACAATGAGCAGTTCTTC
-,few,TRBV4-3,TRBJ2-4,CASSQGVLGIQYF,TGCGCCAGCAGCCAAGGGGTACTCGGAATCCAGTACTTC
TRBD1,many,TRBV25-1,TRBJ2-7,CASSWQGASEQYF,TGTGCCAGCAGTTGGCAGGGGGCATCCGAGCAGTACTTC
TRBD1,-,TRBV20-1,TRBJ2-1,CSARTGWNEQFF,TGCAGTGCTAGGACAGGGTGGAATGAGCAGTTCTTC
TRBD2,-,TRBV5-1,TRBJ2-1,CASSSRPGLAGGTYNEQFF,TGCGCCAGCAGCTCCCGCCCGGGACTAGCGGGAGGCACATACAATGAGCAGTTCTTC
-,few,TRBV20-1,TRBJ2-5,CSASLGGRTETQYF,TGCAGTGCTAGTTTGGGGGGCCGGACAGAGACCCAGTACTTC
TRBD2,few,TRBV7-3,TRBJ2-3,CASSSGLAVSADTQYF,TGTGCCAGCAGCTCAGGACTAGCCGTTAGCGCAGATACGCAGTATTTT
TRBD2,few,TRBV20-1,TRBJ2-1,CSASGRSSGYGNEQFF,TGCAGTGCTAGCGGGAGGTCTAGCGGTTATGGTAATGAGCAGTTCTTC
-,-,TRBV20-1,TRBJ2-5,CSARAEALQETQYF,TGCAGTGCTAGAGCTGAGGCGCTCCAAGAGACCCAGTACTTC
TRBD1,-,TRBV5-1,TRBJ2-3,CASSSHSGGGTDTQYF,TGCGCCAGCAGCTCGCACTCAGGGGGCGGCACAGATACGCAGTATTTT
-,few,TRBV11-2,TRBJ2-1,CASSLSGVGANEQFF,TGTGCCAGCAGCTTGTCGGGGGTGGGAGCCAATGAGCAGTTCTTC
-,few,TRBV28,TRBJ2-7,CASSFSDNSYEQYF,TGTGCCAGCAGTTTTTCTGACAATTCCTACGAGCAGTACTTC
TRBD2,few,TRBV12-3/TRBV12-4,TRBJ2-1,CASSISTSGNEQFF,TGTGCCAGCAGTATCTCGACTAGCGGCAATGAGCAGTTCTTC
-,few,TRBV6-2/TRBV6-3,TRBJ2-1,CASSRPVYEQFF,TGTGCCAGCAGCCGACCGGTCTATGAGCAGTTCTTC
-,-,TRBV7-2,TRBJ2-1,CASSLGGVRGEQFF,TGTGCCAGCAGCTTAGGCGGAGTCCGAGGGGAGCAGTTCTTC
-,-,TRBV11-2,TRBJ2-3,CASSLASRGTTHPDTQYF,TGTGCCAGCAGCTTAGCTTCCCGCGGGACGACCCACCCAGATACGCAGTATTTT